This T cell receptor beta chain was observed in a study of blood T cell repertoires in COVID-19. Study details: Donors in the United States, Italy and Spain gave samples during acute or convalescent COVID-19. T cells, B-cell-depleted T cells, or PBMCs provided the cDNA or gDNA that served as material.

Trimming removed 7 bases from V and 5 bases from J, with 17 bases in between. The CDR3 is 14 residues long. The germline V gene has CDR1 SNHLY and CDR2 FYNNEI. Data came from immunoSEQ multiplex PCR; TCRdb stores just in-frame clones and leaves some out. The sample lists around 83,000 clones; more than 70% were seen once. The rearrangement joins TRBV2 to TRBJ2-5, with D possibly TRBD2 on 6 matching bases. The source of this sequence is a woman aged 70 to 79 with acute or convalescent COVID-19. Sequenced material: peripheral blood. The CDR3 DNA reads TGTGCCAGCATTCCTCGGCGGGGTGCGGAGACCCAGTACTTC. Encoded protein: CASIPRRGAETQYF.